One sample yielded the 7 T cell receptor beta chains listed below, sequenced in a study of blood T cell repertoires in COVID-19. TCRdb's table, derived via immunoSEQ multiplex PCR, lists solely in-frame clones and lacks some. The sample contains about 33,000 clones, roughly nine tenths of which appear only once. The specimen was peripheral blood. All receptors derive from a human donor with active COVID-19. The donor label of this sample is uncertain.

The count of this clone is one. The chain recombines TRBV15 with TRBJ2-3; 12 bases line up with TRBD2. This CDR3 comprises 15 residues. V shed 7 bases and J 2 bases; nucleotides not matched to a gene: 4. Germline V gives CDR1 LNHNV, CDR2 YYDKDF (reference sequence). In nucleotides, the CDR3 is TGTGCCACCAACCCTAGCGGGGGGGACACAGATACGCAGTATTTT. This sequence encodes CATNPSGGDTDTQYF.

V is TRBV9 and J is TRBJ1-3; tentative D call: TRBD1 (5 bases). Trimming pared 0 bases from V and 6 bases from J, leaving 16 bases between. Germline V gene lookup returns CDR1 SGDLS and CDR2 YYNGEE. The CDR3 has 16 amino acids. The CDR3 loop reads CASSVDGGMIENTIYF. In nucleotides, the CDR3 is TGTGCCAGCAGCGTAGACGGGGGGATGATTGAAAACACCATATATTTT.

This clone was picked up one time. V is TRBV30 and J is TRBJ2-7, with a weak D call TRBD1 (6 bases). The CDR3 length is 12 residues. CDR1 GTSNPN and CDR2 SVGIG come from the germline V gene (reference sequence). V was pared by 2 bases and J by 4 bases, with 9 bases between. CDR3 in DNA: TGTGCCTGGAGTCAGGGGACGTACGAGCAGTACTTC. Amino acids: CAWSQGTYEQYF. The variable domain in full, with the rest retrieved from reference TRBV30 and TRBJ2-7, is SQTIHQWPATLVQPVGSPLSLECTVEGTSNPNLYWYRQAAGRGLQLLFYSVGIGQISSEVPQNLSASRPQDRQFILSSKKLLLSDSGFYLCAWSQGTYEQYFGPGTRLTVT.

This sequence joins TRBV25-1 and TRBJ1-1; 10 bases align to TRBD1. The CDR3 runs 15 residues. Germline V gene lookup returns CDR1 MGHDK and CDR2 SYGVNS. J gave up 5 bases and V 3 bases, and 6 bases lay outside the gene matches. Here the CDR3 DNA reads TGTGCCAGCAGTGAGACAGGGGGCCGGGGTACTGAAGCTTTCTTT. Translation: CASSETGGRGTEAFF. Full variable domain (remainder filled in from reference TRBV25-1 and TRBJ1-1): EADIYQTPRYLVIGTGKKITLECSQTMGHDKMYWYQQDPGMELHLIHYSYGVNSTEKGDLSSESTVSRIRTEHFPLTLESARPSHTSQYLCASSETGGRGTEAFFGQGTRLTVV.

This sequence joins TRBV6-6 and TRBJ2-5, with 9 bases fitting TRBD1. From germline, CDR1 is MNHNY and CDR2 SVGAGI (reference sequence). CDR3 size: 15 residues. V gave up 2 bases and J gave up 5 bases; unmatched junction bases: 6. In DNA, the CDR3 is TGTGCCAGCAGTTACGGGACAGGGTGGGGGGAGACCCAGTACTTC. This sequence encodes CASSYGTGWGETQYF.

The chain recombines TRBV18 with TRBJ2-1; 12 nucleotides agree with TRBD1. The J segment lost 1 base and the V segment lost 2 bases, leaving 12 bases of the junction unmatched. The germline V gene has CDR1 KGHSH and CDR2 LQKENI. The CDR3 contains 20 residues. CDR3 sequence reads: CASSPRFQGQGATSYNEQFF. The DNA for the CDR3 is TGTGCCAGCTCACCAAGGTTTCAGGGACAGGGGGCGACGTCCTACAATGAGCAGTTCTTC.

The chain uses TRBV9 and TRBJ1-1; 11 bases are a match to TRBD1. Germline CDR1 reads SGDLS; CDR2 reads YYNGEE. The junction had 11 bases not matched to a gene; V was cut back by 4 bases and J by 6 bases. There are 16 residues in the CDR3. The CDR3 spells CASSLSPDRGLAEAFF. The CDR3 nucleotides are TGTGCCAGCAGCTTAAGTCCGGACAGGGGGCTTGCTGAAGCTTTCTTT.